A single sample gave rise to the 17 T cell receptor beta chains below, sequenced in a study of cytomegalovirus exposure and HLA in healthy donors. With 60 Vbeta and 13 Jbeta primers, the PCR was carried out. Measured with immunoSEQ multiplex PCR; TCRdb has only the in-frame clones, and not every one. The sample shows some 87,000 clones, 70% of them seen only once. The sequenced material came from PBMCs. The source of these receptors is a woman between 45 and 65 years old in good health and CMV-seropositive.

The chain employs TRBV7-9 and TRBJ2-1; possible D gene TRBD2, 5 bases. This CDR3 spans 15 amino acids. Germline CDR1 and CDR2: SEHNR and FQNEAQ (reference sequence). V was pared by 3 bases and J by 4 bases, with 13 bases between. Written as DNA, the CDR3 is TGTGCCAGCAGCTTTAGGAGGAACTCGTACAATGAGCAGTTCTTC. Protein sequence: CASSFRRNSYNEQFF.

This chain uses TRBV28 with TRBJ1-1, with 9 positions matching TRBD1. The germline CDR1 and CDR2 sequences are MDHEN and SYDVKM. This CDR3 region has 15 residues. V gave up 5 bases and J gave up 3 bases; unmatched junction bases: 7. The chain's CDR3 is CASSTTGGRDTEAFF. Written as DNA, the CDR3 is TGTGCCAGCAGTACTACAGGGGGCCGAGACACTGAAGCTTTCTTT.

V is TRBV19 and J is TRBJ1-2; TRBD1 matches at 9 bases. CDR3 length: 15 residues. Germline V gene data show CDR1 as LNHDA and CDR2 as SQIVND (reference sequence). Trimming cost V 5 bases and J 4 bases; bases outside gene matches: 8. The CDR3 sequence: CASSGWTGVIYGYTF. In nucleotides, the CDR3 is TGTGCCAGTAGTGGGTGGACAGGGGTCATCTATGGCTACACCTTC. The complete variable domain, with remaining parts taken from reference TRBV19 and TRBJ1-2, reads DGGITQSPKYLFRKEGQNVTLSCEQNLNHDAMYWYRQDPGQGLRLIYYSQIVNDFQKGDIAEGYSVSREKKESFPLTVTSAQKNPTAFYLCASSGWTGVIYGYTFGSGTRLTVV.

The CDR3 region has the DNA TGTGCCAGCAACTTACAGGGATACACAGATACGCAGTATTTT. It yields the protein CASNLQGYTDTQYF. This rearrangement joins TRBV28 to TRBJ2-3, with D perhaps matching TRBD1 (6 bases). Trimming cost V 7 bases and J 2 bases, with 13 bases left between them. Germline V lookup: CDR1 MDHEN, CDR2 SYDVKM. The CDR3 length is 14 residues.

The genes are TRBV28 and TRBJ1-5, with TRBD1 as a possible D gene (5 bases). From germline, CDR1 is MDHEN and CDR2 SYDVKM. V was shortened by 5 bases and J by 6 bases, with 14 bases between the two germline ends. CDR3 size: 14 residues. The CDR3 nucleotides are TGTGCCAGCAGTCGCACCCTCAGGGTTCAGCCCCAGCATTTT. Residues: CASSRTLRVQPQHF. The whole variable domain, filled in from reference TRBV28 and TRBJ1-5, reads DVKVTQSSRYLVKRTGEKVFLECVQDMDHENMFWYRQDPGLGLRLIYFSYDVKMKEKGDIPEGYSVSREKKERFSLILESASTNQTSMYLCASSRTLRVQPQHFGDGTRLSIL.

This clone was seen only once. The chain links TRBV21-1 to TRBJ2-7; the DNA was not used to check the table's D call, TRBD2. TRBV21-1 is an annotated pseudogene. This CDR3 is built from 18 residues. The CDR3 loop is CASSKGSIRALRVCEQYF. DNA of the CDR3: TGTGCCAGCAGCAAAGGATCTATTCGGGCATTGAGGGTTTGCGAGCAGTACTTC.

This clone occurred a few times. The V call is TRBV5-4, the J call TRBJ2-6; possibly TRBD2 for D (6 bases). With 2 bases removed from V and 0 bases from J, the gap between germline ends came to 6 bases. Germline V CDR1 and CDR2: SGHNT, YYREEE (reference sequence). CDR3 length: 15 amino acids. Here the CDR3 reads CASSFGSSGANVLTF. In DNA form, the CDR3 reads TGTGCCAGCAGCTTCGGGAGCTCTGGGGCCAACGTCCTGACTTTC.

V usage is TRBV11-2 and J usage is TRBJ1-3; perhaps TRBD1 as D (6 bases). The CDR3 spans 14 residues. V gave up 7 bases and J gave up 2 bases, with 12 bases separating them. Germline V gene data show CDR1 as SGHAT and CDR2 as FQNNGV. As DNA, the CDR3 is TGTGCCAGCACCAGGACAGAACCTGGAAACACCATATATTTT. Its translation: CASTRTEPGNTIYF.

The chain carries TRBV7-9 and TRBJ1-1; D uncertain. This CDR3 contains 17 residues. Germline-derived CDR1 and CDR2 are SEHNR and FQNEAQ (reference sequence). The V end was cut by 5 bases, the J end by 2 bases, with 21 bases between. The CDR3 DNA reads TGTGCCAGCAGCCCCGGCAAAATTACCGAGGGTAACACTGAAGCTTTCTTT. It is translated as CASSPGKITEGNTEAFF.

This clone was counted a single time. The chain has TRBV2 and TRBJ2-7; D unresolved. V was shortened by 3 bases and J by 6 bases, with 15 bases between the two germline ends. From germline, CDR1 is SNHLY and CDR2 FYNNEI. The CDR3 has 14 residues. CDR3 amino acids: CASSDHSLSSEQYF. The CDR3 region has the DNA TGTGCCAGCAGTGATCATAGCCTCTCCAGCGAGCAGTACTTC.

The CDR3 sequence is CASSNWTGRYGYTF. The CDR3 DNA reads TGTGCCAGTAGTAACTGGACAGGGCGATATGGCTACACCTTC. The chain has TRBV19 and TRBJ1-2; 8 bases fit TRBD1. Germline V gene lookup returns CDR1 LNHDA and CDR2 SQIVND (reference sequence). This CDR3 contains 14 residues. Losses at the gene ends were 4 bases for V and 5 bases for J; bases not matched to a gene: 6.

V gene TRBV5-1 combines with J gene TRBJ1-5; D may be TRBD1 (6 bases). V was trimmed by 0 bases and J by 0 bases, leaving 13 bases between them. CDR3 length equals 17 residues. The germline CDR1 and CDR2 sequences are SGHRS and YFSETQ. For the CDR3, the DNA is TGCGCCAGCAGCTTGGGGGCAGGGGATAGTAGCAATCAGCCCCAGCATTTT. It is translated as CASSLGAGDSSNQPQHF.

V usage is TRBV4-2 and J usage is TRBJ1-3; D remains unclear. The germline V and J ends were trimmed by 2 bases and 9 bases, with 8 bases remaining between them. This CDR3 has 12 residues. CDR1 is LGHNA, CDR2 YNFKEQ, per germline. The CDR3 DNA follows: TGTGCCAGCAGCCAAAGCCCCCGCACCATATATTTT. It specifies CASSQSPRTIYF.

The genes are TRBV5-1 and TRBJ2-2, with D possibly TRBD1 on 5 matching bases. The CDR3 length is 15 residues. Germline V gives CDR1 SGHRS, CDR2 YFSETQ. V lost 4 bases and J lost 1, with 11 bases in between. CDR3 nucleotides: TGCGCCAGCAGCCCAAGGCAGGGGAACACCGGGGAGCTGTTTTTT. The encoded protein is CASSPRQGNTGELFF.

The chain has TRBV5-1 and TRBJ1-4, with D possibly TRBD1 on 5 matching bases. The length of the CDR3 is 15 residues. Germline V lookup: CDR1 SGHRS, CDR2 YFSETQ. V gave up 6 bases and J gave up 6 bases, with 18 bases separating them. Written as DNA, the CDR3 is TGCGCCAGCAATTCAGGGAAGGAGTACGATGAAAAACTGTTTTTT. It translates to CASNSGKEYDEKLFF.

The V call is TRBV11-2, the J call TRBJ1-1, with 8 bases identical to TRBD1. CDR3 length: 14 amino acids. The trim removed 1 base at V and 10 bases at J, leaving 8 bases unmatched. The V gene's germline CDR1 is SGHAT and CDR2 FQNNGV. The CDR3: CASSLAGGEAGAFF. CDR3 nucleotides: TGTGCCAGCAGCTTAGCAGGGGGCGAAGCTGGAGCTTTCTTT.

This rearrangement joins TRBV6-1 to TRBJ1-5; D not resolved. CDR1 and CDR2 (germline): MNHNS, SASEGT. V shed 6 bases and J shed 3 bases, with 12 bases lying between them. The CDR3 consists of 14 residues. DNA of the CDR3: TGTGCCAGCAGAACGGAGATTTTCAATCAGCCCCAGCATTTT. Its protein product is CASRTEIFNQPQHF.